The rows below give T cell receptor beta chains drawn from one sample of a study of cytomegalovirus exposure and HLA in healthy donors. The table came from immunoSEQ multiplex PCR; TCRdb's copy has only in-frame clones and leaves some out. The sample holds approximately 150,000 clones; about 80% are singletons and the top ten take approximately 6%. Sequenced input: PBMCs. These receptors originate from a man aged 25 to 45 in good health and CMV-seropositive. CDR3s include the opening cysteine and the closing phenylalanine or tryptophan. Each record gives: V gene, clone size, D gene, J gene, CDR3 protein, CDR3 DNA. The D gene is left open where the match is weak. Rows give clone size only sometimes, using once, few, many, or a class for an expanded clone.

TRBV4-3	NA	NA	TRBJ1-4	CASSQEGEGWDEKLFF	TGCGCCAGCAGCCAAGAAGGAGAGGGATGGGATGAAAAACTGTTTTTT
TRBV28	once	NA	TRBJ1-5	CASIEGLGAGDSQPQHF	TGTGCCAGCATAGAAGGACTAGGGGCAGGGGATAGCCAGCCCCAGCATTTT
TRBV28	once	NA	TRBJ1-2	CASSLPSTGYRGYTF	TGTGCCAGCAGTTTACCCAGCACAGGGTATAGGGGCTACACCTTC
TRBV18	NA	NA	TRBJ2-7	CASSPIGSEQYF	TGTGCCAGCTCACCAATCGGTTCCGAGCAGTACTTC
TRBV23-1	once	NA	TRBJ2-7	CASRSGSGHAEQYF	TGCGCCAGCAGATCTGGATCTGGACATGCCGAGCAGTACTTC
TRBV7-2	NA	NA	TRBJ1-1	CASSLPTRNTEAFF	TGTGCCAGCAGCTTGCCCACCAGGAACACTGAAGCTTTCTTT
TRBV19	NA	NA	TRBJ1-1	CASSIDLEYTEAFF	TGTGCCAGTAGTATAGATCTAGAGTACACTGAAGCTTTCTTT
TRBV11-2	NA	NA	TRBJ2-1	CASSLSSYNEQFF	TGTGCCAGCAGCTTGAGCTCCTACAATGAGCAGTTCTTC
TRBV7-2	NA	TRBD1	TRBJ2-7	CASSPPARGPSSYEQYF	TGTGCCAGCAGCCCCCCGGCGAGGGGGCCAAGCTCCTACGAGCAGTACTTC
TRBV29-1	NA	TRBD2	TRBJ2-1	CSVVATGAGGPTYNEQFF	TGCAGCGTTGTTGCTACCGGGGCGGGGGGCCCCACCTACAATGAGCAGTTCTTC
TRBV5-4	NA	TRBD1	TRBJ2-7	CASSLGGQGSYEQYF	TGTGCCAGCAGCTTGGGGGGACAGGGCTCCTACGAGCAGTACTTC
TRBV18	NA	NA	TRBJ2-2	CASSRVTGELFF	TGTGCCAGCTCCCGGGTAACCGGGGAGCTGTTTTTT
TRBV27	NA	NA	TRBJ2-3	CASRLQGLFRDTQYF	TGTGCCAGCAGATTACAGGGTTTATTTAGGGATACGCAGTATTTT
TRBV5-4	NA	NA	TRBJ2-3	CASSLGGASTDTQYF	TGTGCCAGCAGCTTGGGCGGGGCTAGCACAGATACGCAGTATTTT
TRBV10-3	NA	NA	TRBJ2-1	CAISEVTELYNEQFF	TGTGCCATCAGTGAGGTAACGGAGTTATACAATGAGCAGTTCTTC
TRBV12-5	NA	NA	TRBJ2-1	CASGFSAQRHLRNEQFF	TGTGCTAGTGGTTTTTCAGCCCAGCGGCACCTAAGGAATGAGCAGTTCTTC
TRBV29-1	NA	TRBD1	TRBJ1-2	CSVLDRDGYTF	TGCAGCGTTCTGGACAGGGATGGCTACACCTTC
TRBV19	NA	NA	TRBJ2-1	CASSTPFTTLGEQFF	TGTGCCAGTAGTACCCCCTTTACTACGTTGGGTGAGCAGTTCTTC
TRBV7-9	NA	NA	TRBJ2-3	CASTNARGADTQYF	TGTGCCAGCACCAATGCCCGAGGCGCAGATACGCAGTATTTT
TRBV30	NA	NA	TRBJ1-1	CAWSPPREAFF	TGTGCCTGGAGCCCTCCTCGGGAAGCTTTCTTT
TRBV7-8	NA	NA	TRBJ2-1	CASSLGQGWSEQFF	TGTGCCAGCAGCTTAGGCCAGGGTTGGAGTGAGCAGTTCTTC
TRBV20-1	NA	NA	TRBJ2-1	CSAREANEQFF	TGCAGTGCTAGAGAGGCCAATGAGCAGTTCTTC
TRBV18	NA	TRBD1	TRBJ2-7	CASSPNRGQGGYEQYF	TGTGCCAGCTCACCAAACCGCGGACAGGGAGGATACGAGCAGTACTTC
TRBV2	NA	NA	TRBJ1-1	CASTILGLVTEAFF	TGTGCCAGCACTATTCTGGGGCTGGTCACTGAAGCTTTCTTT
TRBV4-3	NA	NA	TRBJ2-6	CASSQEGGSSGANVLTF	TGCGCCAGCAGCCAAGAAGGAGGGAGCTCTGGGGCCAACGTCCTGACTTTC
TRBV28	NA	NA	TRBJ1-2	CASTLSGFYGYTF	TGTGCCAGCACCCTATCGGGTTTCTATGGCTACACCTTC
TRBV18	NA	NA	TRBJ2-5	CASSPLRETQYF	TGTGCCAGCTCACCACTGCGAGAGACCCAGTACTTC
TRBV2	NA	TRBD1	TRBJ2-7	CASSRTGGYEQYF	TGTGCCAGCAGTCGGACAGGGGGGTACGAGCAGTACTTC
TRBV9	NA	NA	TRBJ1-3	CASSVLGSSGNTIYF	TGTGCCAGCAGCGTATTGGGCAGCTCTGGAAACACCATATATTTT
TRBV4-1	NA	NA	TRBJ2-7	CASSQSTPPGSYEQYF	TGCGCCAGCAGCCAATCAACCCCTCCCGGTTCCTACGAGCAGTACTTC
TRBV4-1	NA	TRBD2	TRBJ2-2	CASSPGLAGGHGELFF	TGCGCCAGCAGCCCGGGACTAGCGGGAGGCCACGGGGAGCTGTTTTTT